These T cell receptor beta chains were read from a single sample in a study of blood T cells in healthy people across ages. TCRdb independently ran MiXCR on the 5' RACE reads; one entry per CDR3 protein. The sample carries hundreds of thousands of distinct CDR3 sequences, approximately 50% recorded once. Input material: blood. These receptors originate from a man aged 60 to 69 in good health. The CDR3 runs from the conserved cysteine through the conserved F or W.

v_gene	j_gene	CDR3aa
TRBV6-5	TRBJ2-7	CASSYSIRQEGDEQYF
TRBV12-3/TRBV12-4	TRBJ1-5	CASRGTGAIKPQHF
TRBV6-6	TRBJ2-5	CASSYDRPLQETQYF
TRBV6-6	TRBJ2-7	CASSPGDDHSYEQYF
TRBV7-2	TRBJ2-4	CASSLNQGSNIQYF
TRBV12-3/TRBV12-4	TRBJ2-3	CASNPVGRADADTQYF
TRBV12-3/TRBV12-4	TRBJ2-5	CASSWGQNQETQYF
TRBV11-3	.	CASSSAAGLGETQYF
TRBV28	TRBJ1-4	CASSITGTASEKLFF
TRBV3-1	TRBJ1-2	CASSARDRGYTF
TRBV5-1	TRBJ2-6	CASSEGEPGQGKSGANVLTF
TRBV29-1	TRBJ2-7	CSVAAGITYEQYF
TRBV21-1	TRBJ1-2	CASSKGREYGYTF
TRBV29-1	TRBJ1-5	CSVAGLGGNQPQHF
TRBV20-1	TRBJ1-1	CSATLTRGYPEAFF
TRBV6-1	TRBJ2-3	CASTLGGNTDTQYF
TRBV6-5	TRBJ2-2	CASSWSRAEGTEELFF
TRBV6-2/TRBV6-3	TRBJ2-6	CASSWDSGANVLTF
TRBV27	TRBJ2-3	CASSLGLAGGPLDTQYF
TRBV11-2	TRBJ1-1	CASRRGINTEAFF
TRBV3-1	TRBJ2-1	CASSQPLAGFAHEQFF
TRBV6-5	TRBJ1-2	CASSSVVGNVYGYTF
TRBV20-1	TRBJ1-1	CSAKSGGQNTEAFF
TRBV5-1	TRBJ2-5	CASSPEPGGYQETQYF
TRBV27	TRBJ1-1	CASSLSVAPGAEAFF
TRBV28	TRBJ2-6	CASSSTRSGANVLTF
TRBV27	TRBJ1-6	CANSSLSGRNSPLHF
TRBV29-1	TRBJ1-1	CSVEAPLNTEAFF
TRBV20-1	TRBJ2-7	CSARVSGQGYEQYF
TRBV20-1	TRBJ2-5	CSAPRASGPQETQYF
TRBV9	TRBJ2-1	CASSTGTAMNEQFF
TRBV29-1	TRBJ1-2	CSAEPGASNYGYTF